This T cell receptor beta chain was sequenced during a study of blood T cell repertoires in COVID-19. About the study: Material from acute and convalescent COVID-19 was sourced from the United States, Italy and Spain. The analysed material was cDNA or gDNA that came from T cells, B-cell-depleted T cells, or PBMCs.

CDR1 SGHRS and CDR2 YFSETQ come from the germline V gene. The CDR3 spans 14 residues. Trimming removed 1 base at V and 7 bases at J, with 9 bases between. Original analysis: Amplifying reference gene primers gave estimates of nucleated cell counts. Method: immunoSEQ multiplex PCR; TCRdb's copy keeps in-frame clones and lacks some. V, J and clone size reflect that table, while D and trimming were determined from the DNA. The data contain some 20,000 clones, roughly 90% of them singletons. The clonotype was recovered from a human donor with acute or convalescent COVID-19. The donor label of this sample is uncertain. This chain links TRBV5-1 with TRBJ1-6; TRBD1 is a possible D gene (5 bases). Specimen: peripheral blood. CDR3 bases: TGCGCCAGCAGCTTGAAGCAGGGAAATTCACCCCTCCACTTT. This translates into CASSLKQGNSPLHF. The whole variable domain, filled in from reference TRBV5-1 and TRBJ1-6, reads KAGVTQTPRYLIKTRGQQVTLSCSPISGHRSVSWYQQTPGQGLQFLFEYFSETQRNKGNFPGRFSGRQFSNSRSEMNVSTLELGDSALYLCASSLKQGNSPLHFGNGTRLTVT.